A selection of T cell receptor beta chains follows, all from one sample in a study of cytomegalovirus exposure and HLA in healthy donors. Only in-frame clones appear in the TCRdb table, and some are missing; sequencing was by immunoSEQ multiplex PCR. Altogether hundreds of thousands of clones are present, around nine tenths being singletons, with the ten largest covering roughly 2%. Sequencing was carried out using PBMCs. The receptor set was obtained from a woman aged 18 to 35 in good health and CMV-seropositive. Each CDR3 is given with its conserved first and last residue. D genes are given only for firm matches. A row's size may be missing; if present it is once, few, many or a size class.

TGCGCCAGCAGATCCTCAGTTTCTGGGGCCAACGTCCTGACTTTC,CASRSSVSGANVLTF,TRBJ2-6,TRBV5-1,NA,NA
TGTGCCAGCAGCCTCGAGGGGAGCGGGAGATGGGACGAGCAGTACTTC,CASSLEGSGRWDEQYF,TRBJ2-7,TRBV9,TRBD2,NA
TGTGCCAGTAGTATAGGGAGCTCCTACAATGAGCAGTTCTTC,CASSIGSSYNEQFF,TRBJ2-1,TRBV19,NA,NA
TGTGCCAGCAGCTTAGATCCAGGGAACACTGAAGCTTTCTTT,CASSLDPGNTEAFF,TRBJ1-1,TRBV11-2,NA,NA
TGCAGTGCCGGGGGCACTGAAGCTTTCTTT,CSAGGTEAFF,TRBJ1-1,TRBV20-1,NA,NA
TGTGCCGCCGATTCCGGGGGCACTGAAGCTTTCTTT,CAADSGGTEAFF,TRBJ1-1,TRBV10-3,NA,NA
TGTGCCAGCAAACAGGGTATGAACACTGAAGCTTTCTTT,CASKQGMNTEAFF,TRBJ1-1,TRBV2,NA,NA
TGTGCCAGCAGGGGTGAGGGGGGGGCTATCGGGCAGCCCCAGCATTTT,CASRGEGGAIGQPQHF,TRBJ1-5,TRBV27,NA,NA
TGTGCCAGCAGTTCGGGACTAGCGGTGAGCTCCTACAATGAGCAGTTCTTC,CASSSGLAVSSYNEQFF,TRBJ2-1,TRBV28,TRBD2,NA
TGTGCTAGTGGTTTGGCTTCATACCGGGACAGGGGGTCCTACAATGAGCAGTTCTTC,CASGLASYRDRGSYNEQFF,TRBJ2-1,TRBV12-5,TRBD1,NA
TGTGCCAGCTCACCATTTGCCAGGGAACTAAAAAACATTCAGTACTTC,CASSPFARELKNIQYF,TRBJ2-4,TRBV18,NA,once
TGCGCCAGCAGCCAAGGACAGGGATCCTACGAGCAGTACTTC,CASSQGQGSYEQYF,TRBJ2-7,TRBV4-1,TRBD1,NA
TGTGCCAGCAGCTTGGGACAGGCGCGGGTGGATGAGCAGTTCTTC,CASSLGQARVDEQFF,TRBJ2-1,TRBV5-6,NA,NA
TGCGCCAGCAAGGCGGAGGCCTTAGGGACTTGGTATGGCTACACCTTC,CASKAEALGTWYGYTF,TRBJ1-2,TRBV5-1,NA,once
TGCGCCAGCAGTCCGAACAGGGAGCTAGGCTACACCTTC,CASSPNRELGYTF,TRBJ1-2,TRBV4-1,NA,NA
TGTGCCAGCAGTTTGAGGACAGGGTATACCTTC,CASSLRTGYTF,TRBJ1-2,TRBV28,TRBD1,NA
TGTGCCACCAGCAGGGGGACAGGGGGATATGGCTACACCTTC,CATSRGTGGYGYTF,TRBJ1-2,TRBV15,TRBD1,NA
TGTGCCAGCAGTGATTTTAGACAGGGGGAATATGGCTACACCTTC,CASSDFRQGEYGYTF,TRBJ1-2,TRBV25-1,TRBD1,once
TGTGCCACAGCGGGAGGGGTTTCTAGCTCTGGAAACACCATATATTTT,CATAGGVSSSGNTIYF,TRBJ1-3,TRBV10-3,NA,NA
TGTGCCAGCAGCACCCCACACGGGGAAGCCTCCTACGAGCAGTACTTC,CASSTPHGEASYEQYF,TRBJ2-7,TRBV7-8,NA,NA
TGTGCCAGCAGTCGTGGAACAGGTGTCACTGAAGCTTTCTTT,CASSRGTGVTEAFF,TRBJ1-1,TRBV9,NA,NA
TGTGCCTGGGGAGGGACAGGGGACTATGGCTACACCTTC,CAWGGTGDYGYTF,TRBJ1-2,TRBV30,TRBD1,NA
TGTGCTAGCAGCTTATACGTGCGGGACTCGCAAGAGACCCAGTACTTC,CASSLYVRDSQETQYF,TRBJ2-5,TRBV7-7,NA,NA
TGTGCCAGCAGCCAGGGACTAGGAGGGACCCAGTACTTC,CASSQGLGGTQYF,TRBJ2-5,TRBV5-4,TRBD2,NA
TGTGCCAGCAGCTTAGCGCCAGGGGGCGGTGGCTACACCTTC,CASSLAPGGGGYTF,TRBJ1-2,TRBV7-9,TRBD1,NA
TGTGCCGCGAGCGGGGGGAGGACTAGCGGGACGCAGACCCAGTACTTC,CAASGGRTSGTQTQYF,TRBJ2-5,TRBV5-4,TRBD2,NA
TGTGCCAGCAGTTTCTTAAAGGGGGCCTACGAGCAGTACTTC,CASSFLKGAYEQYF,TRBJ2-7,TRBV27,NA,NA
TGTGCCAGTATCTCTAGGGACACTAGTTCCTATGGCTACACCTTC,CASISRDTSSYGYTF,TRBJ1-2,TRBV19,NA,NA
TGTGCCAGCAGCACGAGACAGGGAGCGTGGGTGGAGACCCAGTACTTC,CASSTRQGAWVETQYF,TRBJ2-5,TRBV9,TRBD1,once
TGTGCCAGCAGCCAAGATTACATGTCAGGCATTCAGTACTTC,CASSQDYMSGIQYF,TRBJ2-4,TRBV14,NA,NA
TGTGCCAGCAGCTTGGATTTGGGACAATTAAACACTGAAGCTTTCTTT,CASSLDLGQLNTEAFF,TRBJ1-1,TRBV5-4,NA,once
TGTGCCAGTGGCGGGGGGGCGACGAGTAGCACAGATACGCAGTATTTT,CASGGGATSSTDTQYF,TRBJ2-3,TRBV28,TRBD2,NA